The present entry profiles one T cell receptor (beta chain) with its context. This entry is derived from a study of blood T cell repertoires in COVID-19. Across the whole study: Collection of acute and convalescent COVID-19 samples took place in the United States, Italy and Spain. Sources were T cells, B-cell-depleted T cells, or PBMCs; the material itself was cDNA or gDNA.

Methods used by the authors: Using reference gene primer amplification, nucleated cell counts were estimated. Sequencing was performed with immunoSEQ multiplex PCR; in TCRdb, only in-frame clones are kept and a portion is missing. V and J calls and clone size are given by that table; D and trimming were obtained from the DNA. The table lists 53,000 or so clones, approximately 84% of them singletons. CDR1 is MDHEN and CDR2 is SYDVKM in the germline V gene. Deletions cut 2 bases from V and 2 bases from J, with 19 bases between. The CDR3 totals 18 residues. This chain links TRBV28 with TRBJ2-1, with a weak D call TRBD1 (5 bases). The sequenced sample consisted of peripheral blood. The clonotype comes from a human donor in a cohort sampled during active COVID-19. The CDR3 here is CASSLPGTGPTAYNEQFF. For the CDR3, the DNA is TGTGCCAGCAGTTTACCCGGTACAGGACCGACGGCCTACAATGAGCAGTTCTTC.